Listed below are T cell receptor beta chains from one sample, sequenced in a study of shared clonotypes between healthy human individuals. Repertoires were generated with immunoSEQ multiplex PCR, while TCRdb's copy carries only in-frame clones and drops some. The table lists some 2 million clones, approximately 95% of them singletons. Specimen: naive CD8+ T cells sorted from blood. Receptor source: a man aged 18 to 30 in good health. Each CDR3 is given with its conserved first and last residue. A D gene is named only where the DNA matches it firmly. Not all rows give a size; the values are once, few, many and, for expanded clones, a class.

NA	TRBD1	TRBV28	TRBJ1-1	CASLDRGRTEAFF	TGTGCCAGCCTTGACAGGGGTAGGACTGAAGCTTTCTTT
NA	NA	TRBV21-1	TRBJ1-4	CASSSGQGNSGNEKLFF	TGTGCCAGCAGCAGTGGACAGGGGAATTCTGGTAATGAAAAACTGTTTTTT
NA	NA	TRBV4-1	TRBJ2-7	CASSHADAGLPPLMSYEQYF	TGCGCCAGCAGCCATGCTGATGCGGGACTTCCTCCCCTTATGTCCTACGAGCAGTACTTC
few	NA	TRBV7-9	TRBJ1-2	CASSLGQGHNYGYTF	TGTGCCAGCAGCTTAGGTCAGGGGCATAACTATGGCTACACCTTC
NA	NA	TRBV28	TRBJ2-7	CASSLGQPYEQYF	TGTGCCAGCAGTTTAGGGCAGCCCTACGAGCAGTACTTC
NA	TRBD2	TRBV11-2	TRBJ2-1	CASSLVPATSENYNEQFF	TGTGCCAGCAGCTTAGTGCCGGCGACTAGCGAGAACTACAATGAGCAGTTCTTC
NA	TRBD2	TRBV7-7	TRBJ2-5	CASSLGGLAGVTETQYF	TGTGCTAGCAGCTTAGGGGGACTAGCGGGAGTGACGGAGACCCAGTACTTC
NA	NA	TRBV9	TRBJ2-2	CASSVAGRRTGELFF	TGTGCCAGCAGCGTAGCGGGCAGGAGGACCGGGGAGCTGTTTTTT
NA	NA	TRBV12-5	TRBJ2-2	CASGLPPSAPNTGELFF	TGTGCTAGTGGTTTGCCCCCTAGCGCCCCTAACACCGGGGAGCTGTTTTTT
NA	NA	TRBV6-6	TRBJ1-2	CASSYSKVYGYTF	TGTGCCAGCAGTTACTCAAAGGTCTATGGCTACACCTTC
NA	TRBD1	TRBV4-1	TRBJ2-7	CASSPSEGADYEQYF	TGCGCCAGCAGCCCCTCCGAGGGGGCGGACTACGAGCAGTACTTC
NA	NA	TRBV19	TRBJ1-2	CAVTPRTDNYGYTF	TGTGCAGTAACCCCGAGGACAGACAACTATGGCTACACCTTC
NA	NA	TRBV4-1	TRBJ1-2	CASSQDLAGAEGGYTF	TGCGCCAGCAGCCAAGATCTGGCTGGTGCCGAGGGGGGCTACACCTTC
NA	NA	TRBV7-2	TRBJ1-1	CASSPDGALNTEAFF	TGTGCCAGCAGCCCGGACGGGGCCTTGAACACTGAAGCTTTCTTT
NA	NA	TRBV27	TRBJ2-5	CASSQQGAQYF	TGTGCCAGCAGCCAACAGGGTGCCCAGTACTTC
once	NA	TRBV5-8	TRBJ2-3	CASSLGVVGTDTQYF	TGTGCCAGCAGCTTAGGAGTCGTGGGCACAGATACGCAGTATTTT
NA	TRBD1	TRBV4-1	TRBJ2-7	CASSQDRQGPYEQYF	TGCGCCAGCAGCCAAGATCGACAGGGGCCTTACGAGCAGTACTTC
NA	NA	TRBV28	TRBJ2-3	CASSLRGTDTQYF	TGTGCCAGCAGTTTAAGGGGAACAGATACGCAGTATTTT
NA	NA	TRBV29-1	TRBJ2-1	CSVDSDEQFF	TGCAGCGTTGATTCCGATGAGCAGTTCTTC
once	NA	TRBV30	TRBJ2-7	CAWSVSGSYEQYF	TGTGCCTGGAGTGTTTCAGGGTCCTACGAGCAGTACTTC
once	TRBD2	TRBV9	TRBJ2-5	CASSDGRTSGKQETQYF	TGTGCCAGCAGCGATGGAAGGACTAGCGGAAAACAAGAGACCCAGTACTTC
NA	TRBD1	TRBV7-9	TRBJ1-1	CASSPPDRGLITEAFF	TGTGCCAGCAGCCCCCCCGACAGGGGGCTCATTACTGAAGCTTTCTTT
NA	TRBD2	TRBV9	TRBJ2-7	CASSAGTSLEYEQYF	TGTGCCAGCAGCGCCGGGACTAGCCTCGAGTACGAGCAGTACTTC
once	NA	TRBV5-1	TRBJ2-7	CASSSLGAEQYF	TGCGCCAGCAGCAGCCTAGGGGCGGAGCAGTACTTC
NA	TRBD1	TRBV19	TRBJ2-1	CASSEDRVPDVDEQFF	TGTGCCAGTAGTGAAGACAGGGTTCCGGACGTTGATGAGCAGTTCTTC
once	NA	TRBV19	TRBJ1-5	CASSIGGFQPQHF	TGTGCCAGTAGTATAGGGGGGTTTCAGCCCCAGCATTTT
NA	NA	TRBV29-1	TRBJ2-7	CSVETGVYEQYF	TGCAGCGTTGAGACAGGTGTCTACGAGCAGTACTTC
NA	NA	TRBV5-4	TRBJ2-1	CASSSSSNEQFF	TGTGCCAGCAGCTCTTCGAGTAATGAGCAGTTCTTC
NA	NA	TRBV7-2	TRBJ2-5	CASSLSGGLGETQYF	TGTGCCAGCAGCTTATCTGGGGGGCTGGGGGAGACCCAGTACTTC
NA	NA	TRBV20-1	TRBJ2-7	CSALTGAEQYF	TGCAGTGCCCTAACTGGAGCCGAGCAGTACTTC
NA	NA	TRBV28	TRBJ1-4	CASSSGFGKLFF	TGTGCCAGCAGTTCCGGTTTTGGAAAACTGTTTTTT
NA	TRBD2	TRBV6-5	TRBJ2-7	CASSSPLAGVYEQYF	TGTGCCAGCAGTTCCCCGCTAGCGGGAGTATACGAGCAGTACTTC